The 15 T cell receptor beta chains reported below all come from one sample, sequenced in a study of blood T cell repertoires in COVID-19. Method: immunoSEQ multiplex PCR; TCRdb's copy keeps in-frame clones and lacks some. This sample carries roughly 290,000 clones, approximately 85% of them seen once, and the ten largest clones take roughly 0.94%. Specimen: peripheral blood. Source of these receptors: a human donor with COVID-19, enrolled during active disease. The donor label of this sample is uncertain.

The chain carries TRBV29-1 and TRBJ1-2, with D possibly being TRBD1 (5 bases). V was cut by 6 bases and J by 6 bases, with 20 bases left in between. From germline, CDR1 is SQVTM and CDR2 ANQGSEA. This CDR3 is built from 14 residues. The CDR3 DNA reads TGCAGCGTCCTACTCGGGACTAGCTCTAATGGCTACACCTTC. Protein sequence: CSVLLGTSSNGYTF.

This chain uses TRBV5-1 with TRBJ2-2; 11 bases match TRBD2. The CDR3 has 16 amino acids. Germline V CDR1 and CDR2: SGHRS, YFSETQ. V lost 3 bases to trimming and J lost 4 bases; unmatched junction nucleotides: 5. CDR3 bases: TGCGCCAGCAGCTCCACTAGCGGGAGAGGCACCGGGGAGCTGTTTTTT. Encoded protein: CASSSTSGRGTGELFF. The variable domain in full, completed from reference TRBV5-1 and TRBJ2-2, reads KAGVTQTPRYLIKTRGQQVTLSCSPISGHRSVSWYQQTPGQGLQFLFEYFSETQRNKGNFPGRFSGRQFSNSRSEMNVSTLELGDSALYLCASSSTSGRGTGELFFGEGSRLTVL.

The chain links TRBV6-4 to TRBJ1-5; a possible D gene is TRBD1 (6 bases). Germline CDR1 is MRHNA and CDR2 is SNTAGT. The CDR3 loop spans 14 amino acids. Trimming stripped 2 bases from V and 7 bases from J, with 12 bases between. The CDR3 DNA sequence: TGTGCCAGCAGTGACACAGGGCGGCTGCAGCCCCAGCATTTT. Its protein product is CASSDTGRLQPQHF.

This clone was counted ten times or more. Other DNA sequences within the sample encode an identical CDR3. The CDR3 protein is CSVSGGQTYNEQFF. The CDR3 nucleotides are TGCAGCGTCTCCGGGGGACAGACCTACAATGAGCAGTTCTTC. The chain uses TRBV29-1 and TRBJ2-1; maybe TRBD1 (7 bases). Trimming pared 6 bases from V and 2 bases from J, leaving 14 bases between. Germline V gene data show CDR1 as SQVTM and CDR2 as ANQGSEA. This CDR3 is 14 amino acids long.

V usage is TRBV10-1 and J usage is TRBJ2-5; TRBD2 matches at 11 bases. This CDR3 region has 14 residues. J lost 2 bases, V lost 6 bases, and 2 bases had no gene match. The germline V gene has CDR1 WNHNN and CDR2 SYGVQD (reference sequence). In nucleotides, the CDR3 is TGCGCCAGCAGCCGACTAGCGGGACAAGAGACCCAGTACTTC. It translates to CASSRLAGQETQYF.

V is TRBV2 and J is TRBJ1-4; D remains ambiguous. V lost 7 bases and J lost 7, with 13 bases in between. This CDR3 spans 13 amino acids. The germline V gene encodes CDR1 SNHLY and CDR2 FYNNEI. DNA of the CDR3: TGTGCCAGCACGCAGGTTCGAAGTGAAAAACTGTTTTTT. Encoded protein: CASTQVRSEKLFF.

This chain connects TRBV30 to TRBJ2-1; perhaps TRBD1 as D (5 bases). Deletions cut 3 bases from V and 12 bases from J, with 18 bases between. Looked up from germline, CDR1 is GTSNPN and CDR2 is SVGIG (reference sequence). The CDR3 is 13 residues long. CDR3 sequence: CAWSVNVGVAQFF. CDR3 nucleotide sequence: TGTGCCTGGAGCGTGAACGTAGGGGTTGCGCAGTTCTTC.

The chain has TRBV5-1 and TRBJ1-1, with D maybe TRBD1 (6 bases). From germline, CDR1 is SGHRS and CDR2 YFSETQ. CDR3 size: 16 residues. V was cut by 0 bases and J by 7 bases, with 19 bases left in between. The CDR3 DNA is TGCGCCAGCAGCTTGGAGCTCAGGGGATGGACGAATGAAGCTTTCTTT. Translating gives CASSLELRGWTNEAFF.

The gene calls are TRBV5-1 and TRBJ2-2, with D perhaps TRBD2 (5 bases). The CDR3 length is 13 residues. Germline values: CDR1 SGHRS, CDR2 YFSETQ. V lost 4 bases, J lost 4 bases, and 8 bases lay in between. The CDR3 coding sequence is TGCGCCAGCAGCACTGGGAGCACCGGGGAGCTGTTTTTT. Protein product: CASSTGSTGELFF.

The V call is TRBV4-3, the J call TRBJ2-4; 7 bases align to TRBD2. The V gene's germline CDR1 is LGHNA and CDR2 YSLEER. The ends lost 1 base at V and 9 bases at J; junction bases unmatched: 15. This CDR3 is built from 17 residues. CDR3 nucleotide sequence: TGCGCCAGCAGCCAAGCCCTCGGACACGACCCGGGGGGCATTCAGTACTTC. This gives the protein CASSQALGHDPGGIQYF.

The CDR3 region has the DNA TGTGCCAGCAGTGACTCCCCTGGCAATCAGCCCCAGCATTTT. Its translation: CASSDSPGNQPQHF. This chain links TRBV6-4 with TRBJ1-5; D is ambiguous. This CDR3 spans 14 amino acids. Trimming shortened V by 0 bases and J by 2 bases, and 5 bases separated the two germline ends. From germline, CDR1 is MRHNA and CDR2 SNTAGT.

The CDR3 sequence: CASSRTSGSYEQYF. CDR3 coding DNA: TGTGCCAGCAGTCGGACTAGCGGGAGTTACGAGCAGTACTTC. The J gene is TRBJ2-7, the V gene TRBV2, with TRBD2 matching 13 bases. Trimming at V came to 5 bases and at J to 4 bases, leaving 2 bases not matched to a gene. The CDR3 is 14 amino acids. Germline V gene lookup returns CDR1 SNHLY and CDR2 FYNNEI.

The chain employs TRBV7-9 and TRBJ1-1, with D maybe TRBD1 (5 bases). The CDR3 has 14 amino acids. From germline, CDR1 is SEHNR and CDR2 FQNEAQ (reference sequence). V was shortened by 1 base and J by 6 bases, with 12 bases between the two germline ends. CDR3 in DNA: TGTGCCAGCAGCTTAGAGGCGGGAGGGGCTGAAGCTTTCTTT. Amino acids: CASSLEAGGAEAFF.

This rearrangement joins TRBV9 to TRBJ1-4, with 9 bases identical to TRBD1. Germline trimming cut 0 bases from V and 7 bases from J; bases unmatched to any gene: 13. The CDR3 has 18 amino acids. Germline CDR1 reads SGDLS; CDR2 reads YYNGEE. DNA for the CDR3: TGTGCCAGCAGCGTAGGAGGGTACTGGACAGGGGTGGTTGAAAAACTGTTTTTT. Protein: CASSVGGYWTGVVEKLFF.

The J gene is TRBJ1-6, the V gene TRBV7-9, with 10 bases that match TRBD1. Germline V gene sequence: CDR1 SEHNR, CDR2 FQNEAQ (reference sequence). CDR3 length: 16 residues. Losses at the gene ends were 3 bases for V and 10 bases for J; bases not matched to a gene: 9. CDR3 sequence (DNA): TGTGCCAGCAGCTTGGGATCCGGGACAGGGGCATCACCCCTCCACTTT. It is translated as CASSLGSGTGASPLHF.